The 18 T cell receptor beta chains presented below share a single source sample, sequenced in a study of blood T cells in healthy people across ages. A second PCR of 7 to 11 cycles used a sample-barcoded 5' primer and a J-beta primer mix. MiXCR was run by TCRdb on the 5' RACE reads, yielding one entry per CDR3 protein. The sample records about 750,000 distinct CDR3 sequences, 53% being singletons. Sequenced material: blood. Every receptor here comes from a man older than 75 in good health.

This chain links TRBV10-3 with TRBJ2-5; possibly TRBD1 for D (5 bases). With the DNA end fitting TRBJ2-7 better, the J assignment may be wrong. The length of the CDR3 is 14 residues. The V gene's germline CDR1 is ENHRY and CDR2 SYGVKD. CDR3 protein: CAISPREWSYEQYF. CDR3 nucleotide sequence: TGTGCCATCAGCCCCAGGGAATGGAGCTACGAGCAGTACTTC.

This chain joins TRBV11-3 and TRBJ2-1; 9 nucleotides line up with TRBD2. Looked up from germline, CDR1 is SGHNT and CDR2 is YENEEA. Trimming cost V 4 bases and J 6 bases; bases outside gene matches: 10. The CDR3 consists of 16 residues. CDR3: CASSSQESGRPNEQFF. The CDR3 DNA follows: TGTGCCAGCAGCTCCCAGGAAAGCGGGAGGCCCAATGAGCAGTTCTTC.

This rearrangement joins TRBV10-3 to TRBJ2-3, with 7 bases lining up with TRBD1. Germline V gene data show CDR1 as ENHRY and CDR2 as SYGVKD. This CDR3 has 16 residues. Unmatched junction bases numbered 11, after V lost 8 bases and J lost 0 bases. CDR3 loop: CAISMGEGQSTDTQYF. DNA for the CDR3: TGTGCCATCTCCATGGGTGAGGGACAGAGCACAGATACGCAGTATTTT.

The chain joins TRBV7-8 to TRBJ2-5; TRBD2 aligns across 7 bases. Germline trimming cut 1 base from V and 3 bases from J; bases unmatched to any gene: 5. The CDR3 covers 15 residues. The V gene's germline CDR1 is SGHVS and CDR2 FQNEAQ. The CDR3 sequence is CASSLVGGREETQYF. For the CDR3, the DNA is TGTGCCAGCAGCTTAGTCGGCGGGAGAGAAGAGACCCAGTACTTC. Complete variable domain (other parts from reference TRBV7-8 and TRBJ2-5): GAGVSQSPRYKVAKRGQDVALRCDPISGHVSLFWYQQALGQGPEFLTYFQNEAQLDKSGLPSDRFFAERPEGSVSTLKIQRTQQEDSAVYLCASSLVGGREETQYFGPGTRLLVL.

The V and J genes are TRBV4-1 and TRBJ2-4; weak D call: TRBD2 (6 bases). CDR1 MGHRA and CDR2 YSYEKL come from the germline V gene. Deletions cut 0 bases from V and 3 bases from J, with 12 bases between. This CDR3 has 16 residues. CDR3 bases: TGCGCCAGCAGCCAAGACCCCCGACTAGGCAAAAACATTCAGTACTTC. Translating gives CASSQDPRLGKNIQYF.

This clonotype has more than one count but fewer than ten. V is TRBV6-2 or TRBV6-3 and J is TRBJ2-1; TRBD2 is a possible D gene (5 bases). Germline assignment: CDR1 MNHEY and CDR2 SVGEGT. The CDR3 contains 13 residues. Trimming removed 6 bases from V and 8 bases from J, with 14 bases in between. CDR3 sequence (DNA): TGTGCCAGCAGATCGGTGGGAGATGATGAGCAGTTCTTC. It yields the protein CASRSVGDDEQFF.

J is TRBJ1-4 and V is TRBV3-1; a weak D match, TRBD1 (5 bases). The CDR3 length is 15 residues. Trimming pared 1 base from V and 10 bases from J, leaving 16 bases between. Per the germline V gene, CDR1 is LGHDT and CDR2 is YNNKEL (reference sequence). In DNA form, the CDR3 reads TGTGCCAGCAGCCAAGTCGGCGAGGGGTCGGGAAAACTGTTTTTT. Translation: CASSQVGEGSGKLFF.

The chain couples TRBV29-1 to TRBJ1-4; TRBD1 is a possible D gene (5 bases). CDR3 length equals 13 residues. Germline V gene data show CDR1 as SQVTM and CDR2 as ANQGSEA. Trimming took 5 bases from V and 8 from J, leaving 15 bases between them. CDR3 region: CSVRSQGLEKLFF. The DNA of the CDR3 is TGCAGCGTTCGGTCTCAGGGACTCGAAAAACTGTTTTTT. The full variable domain, in which reference TRBV29-1 and TRBJ1-4 provide the parts outside the CDR3, is SAVISQKPSRDICQRGTSLTIQCQVDSQVTMMFWYRQQPGQSLTLIATANQGSEATYESGFVIDKFPISRPNLTFSTLTVSNMSPEDSSIYLCSVRSQGLEKLFFGSGTQLSVL.

In this sample, this clonotype turned up a few times. The chain combines TRBV9 with TRBJ2-7, with 8 bases that match TRBD2. V shed 6 bases and J 4 bases; nucleotides not matched to a gene: 12. From germline, CDR1 is SGDLS and CDR2 YYNGEE. The CDR3 runs 15 residues. The CDR3 nucleotides are TGTGCCAGCAAGGCCCCCCGGCGGGAGGTGTACGAGCAGTACTTC. This codes for CASKAPRREVYEQYF.

This clonotype appeared a few times. The chain uses TRBV15 and TRBJ2-1, with TRBD1 identical over 7 bases. V lost 2 bases to trimming and J lost 7 bases; unmatched junction nucleotides: 2. Per germline, CDR1 LNHNV and CDR2 YYDKDF (reference sequence). CDR3 size: 13 residues. The CDR3 bases are TGTGCCACCAGCAGACGCAGGGGGAATGAGCAGTTCTTC. As protein: CATSRRRGNEQFF.

There are a few counts of this clonotype. This rearrangement joins TRBV20-1 to TRBJ2-7; unclear D gene. V was shortened by 6 bases and J by 2 bases, with 8 bases between the two germline ends. The CDR3 sequence is 11 residues long. CDR1 is DFQATT and CDR2 is SNEGSKA in the germline V gene (reference sequence). CDR3 sequence: CSAKLTYEQYF. Written as DNA, the CDR3 is TGCAGTGCCAAACTGACCTACGAGCAGTACTTC.

The chain has TRBV6-6 and TRBJ2-3; 11 bases line up with TRBD1. Trimming at V came to 6 bases and at J to 14 bases, leaving 19 bases not matched to a gene. The length of the CDR3 is 16 residues. Germline values: CDR1 MNHNY, CDR2 SVGAGI (reference sequence). The CDR3 DNA reads TGTGCCAGCAGCCCCAATGCCAGGACAGGGGGCAGAGACGCGTATTTT. This translates into CASSPNARTGGRDAYF.

This clonotype was detected a few times. The V call is TRBV20-1, the J call TRBJ2-3; possibly TRBD2 for D (5 bases). The V and J ends lost 2 bases and 5 bases respectively, with 14 bases between them. The CDR3 runs to 14 residues. Germline V gene lookup returns CDR1 DFQATT and CDR2 SNEGSKA (reference sequence). The CDR3 DNA is TGCAGTGCTAGAAACGGGAAGAGAGGAGATACGCAGTATTTT. Encoded protein: CSARNGKRGDTQYF.

The CDR3 sequence: CSVLGTGAGGYTF. CDR3 coding DNA: TGCAGCGTCCTGGGGACAGGGGCGGGTGGCTACACCTTC. This chain links TRBV29-1 with TRBJ2-5; 10 bases fit TRBD1. Gene TRBJ1-2 matches the end of the DNA better, so the J call may be wrong. Germline assignment: CDR1 SQVTM and CDR2 ANQGSEA. The CDR3 consists of 13 residues.

The gene calls are TRBV29-1 and TRBJ2-1, with 9 bases fitting TRBD2. The V gene end was trimmed by 4 bases and the J gene end by 13 bases; junction bases not matched to a gene: 14. Germline CDR1 SQVTM, CDR2 ANQGSEA. This CDR3 comprises 14 residues. CDR3 in amino acids: CSVVPSGTQETQFF. DNA for the CDR3: TGCAGCGTTGTCCCTAGCGGGACCCAAGAGACCCAGTTCTTC.

The rearrangement links TRBV3-1 to TRBJ2-5; D may be TRBD1 (5 bases). Trimming took 5 bases from V and 5 from J, leaving 12 bases between them. Germline values: CDR1 LGHDT, CDR2 YNNKEL (reference sequence). The CDR3 has 13 residues. The CDR3: CASSRQLSETQYF. The DNA for the CDR3 is TGTGCCAGCAGCAGACAGCTTTCTGAGACCCAGTACTTC.

Worth noting for this clonotype: At one of its ends the junction is not consistent with the germline gene, which may arise from a read error. The chain has TRBV12-3 or TRBV12-4 and TRBJ2-1; a possible D gene is TRBD2 (6 bases). The CDR3 is 14 amino acids. CDR3 DNA: TGTGCCGGCAGTAATAGCGGATTCTACAATGAGCAGTTCTTC. This translates into CAGSNSGFYNEQFF.

This clonotype appeared a few times. The V call is TRBV3-1, the J call TRBJ2-7, with TRBD2 matching 13 bases. Unmatched junction bases numbered 7, after V lost 1 base and J lost 1 base. The CDR3 totals 18 residues. The germline CDR1 and CDR2 sequences are LGHDT and YNNKEL (reference sequence). The CDR3 nucleotides are TGTGCCAGCAGCCAAGTAGGGGGACTAGCGGGAACATCCTACGAGCAGTACTTC. Its protein is CASSQVGGLAGTSYEQYF.